This is a list of T cell receptor beta chains from one sample in a study of shared clonotypes between healthy human individuals. Assay used: immunoSEQ multiplex PCR; TCRdb lists only in-frame clones, some missing. The sample has 300,000 to 350,000 clones; around 67% are singletons. Sequencing input: memory CD4+ T cells sorted from blood. These receptors were collected from a man aged 25 to 40 in good health. Both conserved end residues are part of each CDR3.

cdr3_aa v_call cdr3_length
CASSNSGGVNTEAFF TRBV19 15
CVRSFSLRGKIDTQYF TRBV7-5 16
CASSRGGPRNEQYF TRBV7-2 14
CASSRTGGFRIQETQYF TRBV2 17
CASSSGTGVTDTQYF TRBV6-6 15
CASSQGAGGGKEQYF TRBV4-3 15
CASSQYRGWDQPQHF TRBV18 15
CASSPSGGARVETQYF TRBV4-3 16
CASSAGLAASVETQYF TRBV5-1 16
CASSFSGSSYNEQFF TRBV7-3 15
CASGGGLIGVTEAFF TRBV11-2 15
CASRLAGVPGELFF TRBV19 14
CASSLSGRALSGELFF TRBV7-6 16
CAISEGTSGSTDTQYF TRBV10-3 16
CASSPGTGPGANVLTF TRBV7-8 16
CASSLVASGTYNEQFF TRBV7-2 16
CSAKGMFKDTQYF TRBV29-1 13
CASSLVFQYNEQFF TRBV7-2 14
CASSLLGQGSGNTIYF TRBV27 16